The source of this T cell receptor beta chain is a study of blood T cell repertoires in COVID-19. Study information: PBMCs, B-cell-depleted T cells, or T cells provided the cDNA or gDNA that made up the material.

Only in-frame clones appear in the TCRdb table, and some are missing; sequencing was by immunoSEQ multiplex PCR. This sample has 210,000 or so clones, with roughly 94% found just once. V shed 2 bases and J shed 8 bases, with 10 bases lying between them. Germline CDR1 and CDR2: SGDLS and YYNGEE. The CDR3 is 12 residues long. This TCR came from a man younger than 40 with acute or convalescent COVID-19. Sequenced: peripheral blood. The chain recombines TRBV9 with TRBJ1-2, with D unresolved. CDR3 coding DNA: TGTGCCAGCAGCGTGGGAGGGAGAGGCTACACCTTC. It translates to CASSVGGRGYTF.